This passage covers 22 T cell receptor beta chains from one sample sequenced in a study of cytomegalovirus exposure and HLA in healthy donors. PCR involved 60 Vbeta and 13 Jbeta primers. The assay was immunoSEQ multiplex PCR, and TCRdb's table has in-frame clones only and misses some. The sample yields roughly 100,000 clones, 75% to 80% seen once. The sequenced material came from PBMCs. Every receptor here comes from a male donor in good health and CMV-seropositive.

This chain links TRBV7-9 with TRBJ2-1; TRBD2 aligns across 7 bases. The CDR3 covers 14 residues. V lost 5 bases and J lost 6; bases outside the gene matches: 7. Germline CDR1 SEHNR, CDR2 FQNEAQ (reference sequence). The CDR3 protein is CASSLRGLGNEQFF. The CDR3 DNA reads TGTGCCAGCAGCCTCCGAGGACTAGGCAATGAGCAGTTCTTC.

The J gene is TRBJ2-3, the V gene TRBV6-6; 10 bases match TRBD2. CDR1 is MNHNY and CDR2 is SVGAGI in the germline V gene (reference sequence). V was pared by 6 bases and J by 1 base, with 4 bases of the junction left unmatched. The CDR3 has 15 amino acids. The CDR3 protein is CASRLSGRRTDTQYF. In DNA, the CDR3 is TGTGCCAGCAGGCTTAGCGGGAGGCGCACAGATACGCAGTATTTT.

This clone was seen once. The CDR3 nucleotides read TGTGCCAGCAGCCTTGGGGCGGGAGGGCCACGCTCCTACAATGAGCAGTTCTTC. Protein sequence: CASSLGAGGPRSYNEQFF. This chain uses TRBV7-7 with TRBJ2-1, with TRBD2 matching 9 bases. The CDR3 length is 18 residues. The germline CDR1 and CDR2 sequences are SSHAT and FNYEAQ (reference sequence). Trimming removed 5 bases from V and 0 bases from J; junction bases left unmatched: 11.

Regarding this clone: The junction differs from germline at one of its ends, possibly a read error. The genes are TRBV7-9 and TRBJ1-2; 8 nucleotides agree with TRBD1. The length of the CDR3 is 14 residues. Per the germline V gene, CDR1 is SEHNR and CDR2 is FQNEAQ (reference sequence). In DNA, the CDR3 is TGTTCCAGCAGCCTACTGAACAGGGGGGCTGGCTACACCTTC. It encodes CSSSLLNRGAGYTF. Complete variable domain (other parts from reference TRBV7-9 and TRBJ1-2): DTGVSQNPRHKITKRGQNVTFRCDPISEHNRLYWYRQTLGQGPEFLTYFQNEAQLEKSRLLSDRFSAERPKGSFSTLEIQRTEQGDSAMYLCSSSLLNRGAGYTFGSGTRLTVV.

V usage is TRBV6-6 and J usage is TRBJ1-1; D is perhaps TRBD1 (5 bases). CDR3 length: 13 residues. CDR1 is MNHNY and CDR2 is SVGAGI in the germline V gene (reference sequence). The V end was cut by 2 bases, the J end by 8 bases, with 12 bases between. The DNA of the CDR3 is TGTGCCAGCAGTTACGATGGGGCTGGGGAAGCTTTCTTT. This encodes CASSYDGAGEAFF.

The chain uses TRBV5-1 and TRBJ2-7; 10 bases line up with TRBD1. Germline CDR1 and CDR2: SGHRS and YFSETQ. Germline trimming cut 0 bases from V and 4 bases from J; bases unmatched to any gene: 4. This CDR3 has 15 residues. The CDR3 sequence is CASSLGPGQGYEQYF. CDR3 sequence (DNA): TGCGCCAGCAGCTTGGGACCGGGACAGGGGTACGAGCAGTACTTC.

This clone was recorded a few times. The rearrangement joins TRBV6-4 to TRBJ2-3; 7 bases align to TRBD2. The germline CDR1 and CDR2 sequences are MRHNA and SNTAGT. V shed 5 bases and J 3 bases; nucleotides not matched to a gene: 8. CDR3 size: 15 residues. DNA for the CDR3: TGTGCCAGCAGTCCCAGGCCGGGAGGAACAGATACGCAGTATTTT. Translation: CASSPRPGGTDTQYF.

The chain links TRBV2 to TRBJ1-3; D uncertain. The CDR3 spans 12 residues. V was cut by 7 bases and J by 1 base, with 5 bases left in between. Germline CDR1 reads SNHLY; CDR2 reads FYNNEI. The CDR3 DNA sequence: TGTGCCAGCACGGTTTCTGGAAACACCATATATTTT. Its translation is CASTVSGNTIYF.

This clone has just one count. The V and J genes are TRBV19 and TRBJ1-2; maybe TRBD1 (5 bases). The V end lost 9 bases, the J end lost 4 bases, and 9 bases lay between the germline ends. The CDR3 has 11 amino acids. Germline CDR1 LNHDA, CDR2 SQIVND (reference sequence). CDR3 sequence (DNA): TGTGCCAGCGGGACTGTCTATGGCTACACCTTC. It specifies CASGTVYGYTF.

This chain joins TRBV5-6 and TRBJ2-1, with 11 bases lining up with TRBD2. V gave up 2 bases and J gave up 5 bases; unmatched junction bases: 6. The CDR3 spans 16 residues. CDR1 is SGHDT, CDR2 YYEEEE, per germline. The CDR3 sequence is CASSFLTSGSNNEQFF. The CDR3 DNA sequence: TGTGCCAGCAGCTTCCTTACTAGCGGGAGTAACAATGAGCAGTTCTTC. The full variable domain, in which reference TRBV5-6 and TRBJ2-1 provide the parts outside the CDR3, is DAGVTQSPTHLIKTRGQQVTLRCSPKSGHDTVSWYQQALGQGPQFIFQYYEEEERQRGNFPDRFSGHQFPNYSSELNVNALLLGDSALYLCASSFLTSGSNNEQFFGPGTRLTVL.

The chain links TRBV9 to TRBJ2-3; 9 bases line up with TRBD2. Germline CDR1 SGDLS, CDR2 YYNGEE. The V gene end was trimmed by 0 bases and the J gene end by 4 bases; junction bases not matched to a gene: 6. The CDR3 runs 16 residues. CDR3 nucleotide sequence: TGTGCCAGCAGCGTAGGGGGCGGGAGGGCCTCAGATACGCAGTATTTT. It encodes CASSVGGGRASDTQYF.

This chain uses TRBV7-9 with TRBJ2-1, with D possibly matching TRBD2 (6 bases). The CDR3 loop spans 14 amino acids. CDR1 and CDR2 (germline): SEHNR, FQNEAQ (reference sequence). V lost 1 base and J 7 bases, leaving 11 bases between the germline ends. The CDR3 loop reads CASSLGGGKNEQFF. DNA of the CDR3: TGTGCCAGCAGCTTAGGTGGGGGGAAGAATGAGCAGTTCTTC. Full variable domain (remainder filled in from reference TRBV7-9 and TRBJ2-1): DTGVSQNPRHKITKRGQNVTFRCDPISEHNRLYWYRQTLGQGPEFLTYFQNEAQLEKSRLLSDRFSAERPKGSFSTLEIQRTEQGDSAMYLCASSLGGGKNEQFFGPGTRLTVL.

The J gene is TRBJ1-5, the V gene TRBV18; TRBD1 matches at 9 bases. Losses at the gene ends were 1 base for V and 3 bases for J; bases not matched to a gene: 4. The germline V gene encodes CDR1 KGHSH and CDR2 LQKENI. CDR3 length: 16 residues. The DNA for the CDR3 is TGTGCCAGCTCACCACAACGGGACAGGGACAATCAGCCCCAGCATTTT. It codes for CASSPQRDRDNQPQHF.

This clone was seen once. The V and J genes are TRBV7-2 and TRBJ2-7, with 7 positions matching TRBD2. The germline CDR1 and CDR2 sequences are SGHTA and FQGNSA. V shed 10 bases and J 2 bases; nucleotides not matched to a gene: 5. The CDR3 sequence is 12 residues long. In nucleotides, the CDR3 is TGTGCCACCCAGCGGGACCCCTACGAGCAGTACTTC. This encodes CATQRDPYEQYF.

This sequence joins TRBV6-5 and TRBJ2-3, with a weak D call TRBD1 (5 bases). The V gene lost 4 bases and the J gene lost 5 bases, with 19 bases spanning the gap. Looked up from germline, CDR1 is MNHEY and CDR2 is SVGAGI. The CDR3 extends over 16 amino acids. The CDR3 sequence: CASSSTGSQTGDTQYF. Written as DNA, the CDR3 is TGTGCCAGCAGTTCCACTGGGTCCCAAACAGGAGATACGCAGTATTTT.

The J gene is TRBJ2-6, the V gene TRBV7-2; 9 bases align to TRBD1. V lost 5 bases to trimming and J lost 4 bases; unmatched junction nucleotides: 15. This CDR3 is built from 19 residues. Looked up from germline, CDR1 is SGHTA and CDR2 is FQGNSA. CDR3 sequence: CASSLTRGQGLSGANVLTF. In nucleotides, the CDR3 is TGTGCCAGCAGCCTAACAAGGGGACAGGGACTGTCCGGGGCCAACGTCCTGACTTTC. The full variable domain, rest sourced from reference TRBV7-2 and TRBJ2-6, is GAGVSQSPSNKVTEKGKDVELRCDPISGHTALYWYRQSLGQGLEFLIYFQGNSAPDKSGLPSDRFSAERTGGSVSTLTIQRTQQEDSAVYLCASSLTRGQGLSGANVLTFGAGSRLTVL.

This clone was seen only a few times. This rearrangement joins TRBV7-9 to TRBJ1-2, with D tentatively TRBD1 (5 bases). The V gene's germline CDR1 is SEHNR and CDR2 FQNEAQ (reference sequence). The CDR3 spans 13 residues. The V end lost 5 bases, the J end lost 8 bases, and 15 bases lay between the germline ends. CDR3 bases: TGTGCCAGCAGCCCCGAACCCAGGGTAGGCTACACCTTC. Translated: CASSPEPRVGYTF.

The chain carries TRBV19 and TRBJ2-3; D is possibly TRBD1 (5 bases). The V and J ends lost 3 bases and 5 bases respectively, with 15 bases between them. Germline V gene lookup returns CDR1 LNHDA and CDR2 SQIVND (reference sequence). The CDR3 runs 15 residues. The CDR3 DNA is TGTGCCAGTAGTATGTGGCCCCGCCAGGGAGATACGCAGTATTTT. As protein: CASSMWPRQGDTQYF.

As to this clone: At one of its ends the junction is not consistent with the germline gene, which may arise from a read error. V usage is TRBV7-3 and J usage is TRBJ2-4; perhaps TRBD2 as D (5 bases). The CDR3 is made up of 16 amino acids. CDR1 SGHTA and CDR2 FQGTGA come from the germline V gene. The chain's CDR3 is CASSLGSSGTQNSQYF. The CDR3, as DNA: TGTGCCAGCAGCTTGGGCAGTTCGGGAACCCAAAACAGTCAGTACTTC.

This chain uses TRBV29-1 with TRBJ2-3; 8 bases match TRBD2. CDR1 and CDR2 (germline): SQVTM, ANQGSEA. CDR3 length: 15 residues. Trimming took 6 bases from V and 2 from J; bases not matched to a gene: 10. The DNA of the CDR3 is TGCAGCGTCAACTTGGCGGGAGGTTCCACAGATACGCAGTATTTT. Its protein is CSVNLAGGSTDTQYF.

This clone has just a few counts. A read error may produce the germline difference seen at one junction end. CDR3 nucleotide sequence: TGTGCCAGCAGTTCCGGGACAGCCGGGGAATTACTAGCCAAAAACAGTCAGTACTTC. Its translation: CASSSGTAGELLAKNSQYF. The genes are TRBV28 and TRBJ2-4; D may be TRBD1 (7 bases). Germline lookup yields CDR1 MDHEN and CDR2 SYDVKM. CDR3 length equals 19 residues.

This chain joins TRBV28 and TRBJ2-5, with 11 nucleotides matching TRBD1. The last part of the DNA fits TRBJ2-7 better; the J call may be wrong. Germline CDR1 is MDHEN and CDR2 is SYDVKM. The CDR3 consists of 15 residues. CDR3 residues: CASSPGQGARYEQYF. The CDR3 DNA sequence: TGTGCCAGCAGTCCAGGACAGGGGGCCAGGTACGAGCAGTACTTC.